A selection of T cell receptor beta chains follows, all from one sample in a study of long-term antiretroviral therapy in people with HIV. Generated by immunoSEQ multiplex PCR, the TCRdb table keeps only in-frame clones and is missing some. The sample has about 12,000 clones, roughly 82% seen once. The starting material was unsorted PBMCs, obtained about 7.9 years after starting antiretroviral therapy. These receptors were collected from a man over 45 with HIV. Each CDR3 is given without its conserved first and last residue.

>TRBV5-1
ASSFETSGGPGEQY
>TRBV7-9
ASNPRDRVASYTYEQY
>TRBV2
ASSEALQGKSLGNTEAF
>TRBV5-8
ASSAFSTEAF
>TRBV30
AWSIPGLSYEQY
>TRBV13
ASSLESDTGELF
>TRBV7-9
ASSFTSGGENSYEQY
>TRBV7-9
ASSLGVIDYGYT
>TRBV7-9
ASSLLLAGRNEQY
>TRBV19
ASSPLGTGEGGELF
>TRBV12-5
ASGWSTGAEQY
>TRBV11-3
ASKPRGTDTQY
>TRBV5-1
ASSLSPGKASAYEQY
>TRBV5-5
ASSPGTAGGYEQY
>TRBV27
ASSLGPIYEQY
>TRBV11-2
ASRPAGTGVFDEQF
>TRBV7-9
ASSLGLLGLAGTYNEQF
>TRBV19
ASSPGTGGSEQY
>TRBV19
ASSMGGTSGNTIY
>TRBV27
ASSLGTHTGELF
>TRBV11-2
ASSLGGGPGEQF
>TRBV9
ASSVGAGPSQPQH
>TRBV7-8
ASSLGQGGQPQH
>TRBV25-1
ASSGLRRDRDSYEQY
>TRBV6-6
ASRKPRGELF
>TRBV13
ASSQGSRFTDTQY
>TRBV14
ASSQDQVADFYNEQF
>TRBV11-2
ASSPRGAANTGELF
>TRBV2
ASSTDPRDLLRPYEQY
>TRBV5-8
ASSRTSGGPVAETQY
>TRBV19
ASSATLGAYNEQF
>TRBV29-1
SVEGSSYEQY